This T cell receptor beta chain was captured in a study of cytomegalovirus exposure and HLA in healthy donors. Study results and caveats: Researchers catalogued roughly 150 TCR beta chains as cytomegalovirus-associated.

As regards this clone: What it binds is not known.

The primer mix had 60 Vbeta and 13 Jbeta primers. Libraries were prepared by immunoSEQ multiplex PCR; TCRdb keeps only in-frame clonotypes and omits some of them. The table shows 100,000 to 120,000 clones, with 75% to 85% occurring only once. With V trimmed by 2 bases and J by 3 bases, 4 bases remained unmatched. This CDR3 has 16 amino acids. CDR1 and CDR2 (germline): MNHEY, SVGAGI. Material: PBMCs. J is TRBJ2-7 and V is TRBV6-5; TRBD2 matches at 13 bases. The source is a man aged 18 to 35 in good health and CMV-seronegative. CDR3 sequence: CASSYPLAGGSYEQYF. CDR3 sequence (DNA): TGTGCCAGCAGTTACCCACTAGCGGGAGGGAGCTACGAGCAGTACTTC.